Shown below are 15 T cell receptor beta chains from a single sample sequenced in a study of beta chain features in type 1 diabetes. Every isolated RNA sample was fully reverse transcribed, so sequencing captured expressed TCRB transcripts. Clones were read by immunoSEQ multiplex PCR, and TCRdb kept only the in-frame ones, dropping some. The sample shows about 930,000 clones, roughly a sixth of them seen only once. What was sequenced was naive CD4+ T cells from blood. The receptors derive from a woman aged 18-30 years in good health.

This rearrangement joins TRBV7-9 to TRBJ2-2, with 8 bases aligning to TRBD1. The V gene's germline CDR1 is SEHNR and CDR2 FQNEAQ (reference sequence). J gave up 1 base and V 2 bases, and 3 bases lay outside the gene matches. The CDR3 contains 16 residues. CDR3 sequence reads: CASSLKGQVNTGELFF. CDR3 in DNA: TGTGCCAGCAGCTTAAAGGGACAGGTGAACACCGGGGAGCTGTTTTTT.

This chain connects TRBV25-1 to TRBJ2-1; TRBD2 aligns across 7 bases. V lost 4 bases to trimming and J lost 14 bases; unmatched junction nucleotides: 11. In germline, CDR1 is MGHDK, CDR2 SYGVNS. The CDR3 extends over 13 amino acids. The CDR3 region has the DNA TGTGCCAGCAGTGTCGCGGGAGCCCTCGCGGAGTTCTTC. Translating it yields CASSVAGALAEFF.

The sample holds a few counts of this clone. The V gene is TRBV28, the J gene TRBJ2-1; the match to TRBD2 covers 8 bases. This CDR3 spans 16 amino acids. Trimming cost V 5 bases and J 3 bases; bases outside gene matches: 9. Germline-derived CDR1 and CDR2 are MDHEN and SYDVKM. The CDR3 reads CASSPYVAGYYNEQFF. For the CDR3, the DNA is TGTGCCAGCAGTCCCTATGTAGCGGGATACTACAATGAGCAGTTCTTC.

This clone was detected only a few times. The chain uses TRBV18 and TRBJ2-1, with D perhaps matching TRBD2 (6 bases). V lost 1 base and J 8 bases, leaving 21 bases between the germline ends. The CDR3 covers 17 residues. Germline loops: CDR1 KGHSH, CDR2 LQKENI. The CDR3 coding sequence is TGTGCCAGCTCACCACTGGATCGGAGGGATAGGGACCATGAGCAGTTCTTC. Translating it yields CASSPLDRRDRDHEQFF.

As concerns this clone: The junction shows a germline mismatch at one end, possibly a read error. The CDR3 sequence: CASSLERGGRTCNEQFF. The CDR3 nucleotides read TGTGCTAGCAGCTTAGAACGAGGGGGCAGGACCTGCAATGAGCAGTTCTTC. This chain links TRBV7-7 with TRBJ2-1; 7 nucleotides line up with TRBD1. CDR3 length: 17 residues. Per germline, CDR1 SSHAT and CDR2 FNYEAQ (reference sequence).

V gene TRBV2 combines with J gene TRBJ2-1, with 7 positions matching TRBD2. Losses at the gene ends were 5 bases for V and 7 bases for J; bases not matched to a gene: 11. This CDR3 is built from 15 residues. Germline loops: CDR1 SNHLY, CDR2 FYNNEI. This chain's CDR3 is CASSPGEGPSNEQFF. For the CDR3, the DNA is TGTGCCAGCAGTCCGGGGGAGGGCCCCAGTAATGAGCAGTTCTTC.

The CDR3 is CASNQPGQGTYEQYF. CDR3 DNA sequence: TGTGCCAGCAACCAACCGGGACAGGGGACCTACGAGCAGTACTTC. The V call is TRBV6-6, the J call TRBJ2-7, with 10 positions matching TRBD1. The CDR3 totals 15 residues. Looked up from germline, CDR1 is MNHNY and CDR2 is SVGAGI (reference sequence). V dropped 7 bases and J dropped 2; count of bases not matched to a gene: 8.

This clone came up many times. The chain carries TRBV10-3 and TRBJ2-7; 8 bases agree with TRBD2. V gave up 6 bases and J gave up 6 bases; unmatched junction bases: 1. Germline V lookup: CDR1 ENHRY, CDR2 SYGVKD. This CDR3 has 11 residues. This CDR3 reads CAIRLAGEQYF. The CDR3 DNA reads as TGTGCCATCAGGCTAGCGGGCGAGCAGTACTTC.

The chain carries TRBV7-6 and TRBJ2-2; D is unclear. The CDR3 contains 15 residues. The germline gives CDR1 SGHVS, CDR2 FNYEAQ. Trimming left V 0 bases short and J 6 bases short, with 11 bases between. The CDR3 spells CASSLARSASGELFF. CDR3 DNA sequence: TGTGCCAGCAGCTTAGCGCGGTCGGCTTCCGGGGAGCTGTTTTTT.

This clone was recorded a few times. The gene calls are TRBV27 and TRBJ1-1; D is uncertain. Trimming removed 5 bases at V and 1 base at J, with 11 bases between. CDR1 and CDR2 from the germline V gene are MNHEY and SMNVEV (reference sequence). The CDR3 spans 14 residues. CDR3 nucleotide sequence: TGTGCCAGCAGTCCGCGACCGGGGAACACTGAAGCTTTCTTT. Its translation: CASSPRPGNTEAFF.

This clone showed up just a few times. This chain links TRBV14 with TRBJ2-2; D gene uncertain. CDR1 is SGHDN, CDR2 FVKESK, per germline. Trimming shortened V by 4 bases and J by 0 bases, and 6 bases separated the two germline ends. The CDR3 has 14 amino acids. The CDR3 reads CASSPQTNTGELFF. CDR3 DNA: TGTGCCAGCAGCCCGCAGACGAACACCGGGGAGCTGTTTTTT.

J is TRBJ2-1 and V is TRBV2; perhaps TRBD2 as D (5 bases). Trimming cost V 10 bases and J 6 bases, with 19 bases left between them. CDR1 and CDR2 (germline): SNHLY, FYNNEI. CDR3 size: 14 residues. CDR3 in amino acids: CATPVGPGGNEQFF. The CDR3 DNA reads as TGTGCCACCCCGGTCGGTCCCGGAGGCAATGAGCAGTTCTTC.

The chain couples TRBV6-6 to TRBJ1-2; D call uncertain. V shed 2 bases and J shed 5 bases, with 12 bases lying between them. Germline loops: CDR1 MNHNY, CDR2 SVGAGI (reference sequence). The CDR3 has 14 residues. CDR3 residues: CASSYSGRGYGYTF. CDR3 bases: TGTGCCAGCAGTTACAGCGGGCGGGGTTATGGCTACACCTTC.

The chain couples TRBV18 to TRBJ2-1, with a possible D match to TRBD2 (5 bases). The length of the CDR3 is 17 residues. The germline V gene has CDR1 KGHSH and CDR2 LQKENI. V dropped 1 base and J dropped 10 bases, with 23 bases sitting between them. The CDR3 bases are TGTGCCAGCTCACCACTCCGAACTAGTCATGGGGTCAGGGAGCAGTTCTTC. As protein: CASSPLRTSHGVREQFF.

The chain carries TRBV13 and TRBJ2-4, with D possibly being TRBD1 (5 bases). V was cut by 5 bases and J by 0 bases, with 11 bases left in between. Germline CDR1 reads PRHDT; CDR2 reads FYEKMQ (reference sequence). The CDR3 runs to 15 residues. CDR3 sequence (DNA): TGTGCCAGCAGCCAGGGTTTTTCAGCCAAAAACATTCAGTACTTC. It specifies CASSQGFSAKNIQYF.